Below are 30 T cell receptor beta chains sequenced from a single sample in a study of radiotherapy plus CTLA-4 blockade in lung cancer. Assay: immunoSEQ multiplex PCR; the TCRdb copy retains only in-frame clones and omits some. The sample contains 90,000 to 100,000 clones, 65% to 85% of which appear only once. The sequences come from peripheral blood, collected from a patient treated with radiotherapy plus ipilimumab. The source of these receptors is a human donor with non-small cell lung cancer who had a partial response to radiotherapy plus ipilimumab. Some clones in this sample may be carry-over from other donors' samples.

V gene TRBV19 combines with J gene TRBJ2-7; TRBD1 matches 11 bases. CDR3 length: 15 amino acids. Germline V gene sequence: CDR1 LNHDA, CDR2 SQIVND (reference sequence). Trimming took 6 bases from V and 2 from J; bases not matched to a gene: 6. DNA for the CDR3: TGTGCCAGTAGAGATCCGGGACAGGGGGCCTACGAGCAGTACTTC. Protein: CASRDPGQGAYEQYF.

V is TRBV5-1 and J is TRBJ2-1; the D gene is possibly TRBD2 (6 bases). Germline V gene sequence: CDR1 SGHRS, CDR2 YFSETQ. Trimming removed 5 bases from V and 3 bases from J, with 12 bases in between. The CDR3 sequence is 14 residues long. Here the CDR3 DNA reads TGCGCCAGCAGAAGCACCGGGGGCTACAATGAGCAGTTCTTC. The encoded protein is CASRSTGGYNEQFF. The variable domain in full, with the rest retrieved from reference TRBV5-1 and TRBJ2-1, is KAGVTQTPRYLIKTRGQQVTLSCSPISGHRSVSWYQQTPGQGLQFLFEYFSETQRNKGNFPGRFSGRQFSNSRSEMNVSTLELGDSALYLCASRSTGGYNEQFFGPGTRLTVL.

The J gene is TRBJ2-1, the V gene TRBV6-6, with 8 bases matching TRBD2. V dropped 5 bases and J dropped 2; count of bases not matched to a gene: 8. The V gene's germline CDR1 is MNHNY and CDR2 SVGAGI (reference sequence). The CDR3 consists of 16 residues. CDR3 loop: CASSNPGLGAYNEQFF. DNA for the CDR3: TGTGCCAGCAGTAACCCGGGACTAGGAGCCTACAATGAGCAGTTCTTC.

This clone was detected only a few times. CDR3 sequence: CASSHRDSSGANVLTF. The CDR3 DNA sequence: TGTGCCAGCTCACACCGGGACAGCTCTGGGGCCAACGTCCTGACTTTC. The V and J genes are TRBV18 and TRBJ2-6, with 7 bases that match TRBD1. Trimming removed 4 bases from V and 0 bases from J; junction bases left unmatched: 3. CDR1 and CDR2 (germline): KGHSH, LQKENI. The CDR3 consists of 16 residues.

The CDR3 here is CASSLTVSVNTEAFF. DNA of the CDR3: TGTGCCAGCAGCTTAACGGTGTCAGTGAACACTGAAGCTTTCTTT. The chain combines TRBV7-3 with TRBJ1-1; unclear D gene. The V gene lost 0 bases and the J gene lost 0 bases, with 8 bases spanning the gap. The CDR3 loop spans 15 amino acids. Germline V gene lookup returns CDR1 SGHTA and CDR2 FQGTGA.

This chain links TRBV13 with TRBJ1-1, with TRBD1 identical over 9 bases. After removal of 3 bases from V and 4 bases from J, the junction contained 12 bases not matched to a gene. The CDR3 has 17 amino acids. CDR1 and CDR2 from the germline V gene are PRHDT and FYEKMQ (reference sequence). DNA of the CDR3: TGTGCCAGCAGCTTTAATTTTGGGACAGGGACTGGCACTGAAGCTTTCTTT. Amino acids: CASSFNFGTGTGTEAFF.

The V call is TRBV4-2, the J call TRBJ2-3, with D possibly TRBD2 on 6 matching bases. The CDR3 spans 15 residues. V lost 3 bases, J lost 8 bases, and 18 bases lay in between. From germline, CDR1 is LGHNA and CDR2 YNFKEQ. In DNA, the CDR3 is TGTGCCAGCAGCCAGGCCTTAGAATTCGGGGGTACGCAGTATTTT. Amino acid sequence: CASSQALEFGGTQYF.

This clone was detected once. The V call is TRBV11-3, the J call TRBJ2-1; 13 bases are a match to TRBD2. V shed 3 bases and J 9 bases; nucleotides not matched to a gene: 5. The V gene's germline CDR1 is SGHNT and CDR2 YENEEA. The CDR3 extends over 15 amino acids. This chain's CDR3 is CASSLGLAGSGEQFF. The CDR3 nucleotides read TGTGCCAGCAGCTTGGGACTAGCGGGGAGCGGTGAGCAGTTCTTC.

The CDR3 nucleotides are TGTGCCAGCAGCTTTCGCGCTCCAGGGGAGCTGTTTTTT. Amino acid sequence: CASSFRAPGELFF. V and J are TRBV7-9 and TRBJ2-2; D gene ambiguous. The CDR3 contains 13 residues. V was clipped by 3 bases and J by 8 bases, with 10 bases between them. Germline CDR1 and CDR2: SEHNR and FQNEAQ (reference sequence). The full variable domain, in which reference TRBV7-9 and TRBJ2-2 provide the parts outside the CDR3, is DTGVSQNPRHKITKRGQNVTFRCDPISEHNRLYWYRQTLGQGPEFLTYFQNEAQLEKSRLLSDRFSAERPKGSFSTLEIQRTEQGDSAMYLCASSFRAPGELFFGEGSRLTVL.

This clone was seen only a few times. The CDR3 DNA sequence: TGTGCCAGTAGTCCAAACCCTGGGCGTAATGAAAAACTGTTTTTT. Its protein is CASSPNPGRNEKLFF. The V gene is TRBV19, the J gene TRBJ1-4; D call uncertain. CDR1 and CDR2 (germline): LNHDA, SQIVND (reference sequence). The CDR3 spans 15 residues. The ends were cut back, 5 bases at V and 4 bases at J, with 14 bases in the middle.

The rearrangement uses TRBV6-1 and TRBJ2-7, with TRBD1 identical over 10 bases. The ends lost 6 bases at V and 4 bases at J; junction bases unmatched: 6. CDR3 length: 14 residues. CDR1 and CDR2 (germline): MNHNS, SASEGT. CDR3: CASRHPGQGYEQYF. The CDR3 nucleotides are TGTGCCAGCAGACACCCGGGACAGGGGTACGAGCAGTACTTC.

This clone was observed many times. The V and J genes are TRBV6-5 and TRBJ2-7, with D possibly matching TRBD2 (5 bases). CDR1 MNHEY and CDR2 SVGAGI come from the germline V gene. V was cut by 5 bases and J by 6 bases, with 20 bases left in between. CDR3 length equals 15 residues. The CDR3 sequence is CASSRNVPPAGEQYF. The CDR3 nucleotides are TGTGCCAGCAGTAGAAATGTCCCTCCGGCGGGCGAGCAGTACTTC.

V is TRBV5-4 and J is TRBJ1-3, with TRBD1 as a possible D gene (5 bases). Deletions cut 5 bases from V and 1 base from J, with 10 bases between. From germline, CDR1 is SGHNT and CDR2 YYREEE (reference sequence). CDR3 size: 14 residues. The DNA of the CDR3 is TGTGCCAGCAGTGATCGGGGGTCTGGAAACACCATATATTTT. Translation: CASSDRGSGNTIYF. Supplemented by reference TRBV5-4 and TRBJ1-3, the full variable domain reads ETGVTQSPTHLIKTRGQQVTLRCSSQSGHNTVSWYQQALGQGPQFIFQYYREEENGRGNFPPRFSGLQFPNYSSELNVNALELDDSALYLCASSDRGSGNTIYFGEGSWLTVV.

V and J are TRBV6-1 and TRBJ2-2; TRBD2 might be the D (5 bases). There are 17 residues in the CDR3. Trimming pared 3 bases from V and 0 bases from J, leaving 14 bases between. Germline V CDR1 and CDR2: MNHNS, SASEGT. CDR3 residues: CASSDYGSTANTGELFF. The CDR3 nucleotides are TGTGCCAGCAGTGACTATGGGAGCACCGCGAACACCGGGGAGCTGTTTTTT.

This chain joins TRBV28 and TRBJ2-2, with D perhaps matching TRBD1 (6 bases). Trimming shortened V by 6 bases and J by 8 bases, and 16 bases separated the two germline ends. CDR1 and CDR2 from the germline V gene are MDHEN and SYDVKM. The CDR3 contains 14 residues. CDR3 residues: CASSRTDWSGELFF. In DNA form, the CDR3 reads TGTGCCAGCAGCCGGACAGATTGGTCGGGGGAGCTGTTTTTT.

The rearrangement links TRBV28 to TRBJ2-3, with 8 bases aligning to TRBD2. The CDR3 sequence is 14 residues long. From germline, CDR1 is MDHEN and CDR2 SYDVKM. V shed 7 bases and J 2 bases; nucleotides not matched to a gene: 5. CDR3: CASTVAGHTDTQYF. The CDR3 bases are TGTGCCAGCACGGTAGCGGGACACACAGATACGCAGTATTTT.

V gene TRBV2 combines with J gene TRBJ1-5, with D possibly TRBD1 on 5 matching bases. The CDR3 covers 14 residues. The V gene lost 4 bases and the J gene lost 2 bases, with 9 bases spanning the gap. Germline V gene sequence: CDR1 SNHLY, CDR2 FYNNEI. The CDR3 is CASSGGGGNQPQHF. The CDR3 DNA is TGTGCCAGCAGTGGCGGAGGGGGCAATCAGCCCCAGCATTTT.

The genes are TRBV7-9 and TRBJ2-1; 10 nucleotides align to TRBD2. This CDR3 spans 16 amino acids. After removal of 5 bases from V and 4 bases from J, the junction contained 8 bases not matched to a gene. Germline loops: CDR1 SEHNR, CDR2 FQNEAQ (reference sequence). The CDR3 nucleotides are TGTGCCAGCAGCCCCAGGACTAGCGGAGTATACAATGAGCAGTTCTTC. Encoded protein: CASSPRTSGVYNEQFF. The full variable domain, its missing parts supplied by reference TRBV7-9 and TRBJ2-1, is DTGVSQNPRHKITKRGQNVTFRCDPISEHNRLYWYRQTLGQGPEFLTYFQNEAQLEKSRLLSDRFSAERPKGSFSTLEIQRTEQGDSAMYLCASSPRTSGVYNEQFFGPGTRLTVL.

This clone is a singleton in its sample. The genes are TRBV7-8 and TRBJ2-3, with 8 positions matching TRBD2. CDR3 length equals 18 residues. The J segment lost 3 bases and the V segment lost 5 bases, leaving 16 bases of the junction unmatched. In germline, CDR1 is SGHVS, CDR2 FQNEAQ. The chain's CDR3 is CASSRPSTTGGLTDTQYF. The CDR3 nucleotides read TGTGCCAGCAGCCGACCCTCAACTACGGGAGGGCTGACAGATACGCAGTATTTT.

The chain combines TRBV18 with TRBJ1-1; 7 bases are shared with TRBD1. Germline V gene lookup returns CDR1 KGHSH and CDR2 LQKENI. J lost 1 base, V lost 6 bases, and 8 bases had no gene match. The CDR3 runs 15 residues. CDR3 residues: CASSQTGVGNTEAFF. The CDR3 DNA reads TGTGCCAGCTCCCAAACAGGGGTGGGGAACACTGAAGCTTTCTTT.

The rearrangement uses TRBV19 and TRBJ2-2; 10 positions agree with TRBD2. J lost 3 bases, V lost 8 bases, and 6 bases had no gene match. The CDR3 totals 15 residues. Per germline, CDR1 LNHDA and CDR2 SQIVND (reference sequence). CDR3 DNA: TGTGCCAGTTCTGTACTAGCGGGATACACCGGGGAGCTGTTTTTT. Encoded protein: CASSVLAGYTGELFF.

The chain employs TRBV18 and TRBJ1-3; D not resolved. V lost 5 bases, J lost 2 bases, and 13 bases lay in between. CDR1 is KGHSH and CDR2 is LQKENI in the germline V gene. This CDR3 contains 15 residues. The CDR3 DNA reads as TGTGCCAGCTCAACCGACATTGTTCCTGGAAACACCATATATTTT. Encoded protein: CASSTDIVPGNTIYF.

This clone was seen only a few times. The gene calls are TRBV18 and TRBJ1-4; 7 bases are shared with TRBD1. CDR3 size: 14 residues. V gave up 5 bases and J gave up 5 bases; unmatched junction bases: 5. Germline CDR1 reads KGHSH; CDR2 reads LQKENI. The CDR3 DNA reads as TGTGCCAGCTCAACAACAGGGGTAAATGAAAAACTGTTTTTT. This translates into CASSTTGVNEKLFF. The full variable domain, completed using reference TRBV18 and TRBJ1-4, is NAGVMQNPRHLVRRRGQEARLRCSPMKGHSHVYWYRQLPEEGLKFMVYLQKENIIDESGMPKERFSAEFPKEGPSILRIQQVVRGDSAAYFCASSTTGVNEKLFFGSGTQLSVL.

The chain is built from TRBV18 and TRBJ1-1, with D tentatively TRBD1 (6 bases). This CDR3 has 12 amino acids. CDR1 KGHSH and CDR2 LQKENI come from the germline V gene. Trimming removed 3 bases at V and 11 bases at J, with 13 bases between. The DNA for the CDR3 is TGTGCCAGCTCACCCCTACAGGGAGGGGCTTTCTTT. This gives the protein CASSPLQGGAFF.

The chain is built from TRBV4-3 and TRBJ2-1, with 7 bases lining up with TRBD1. CDR3 size: 16 residues. Unmatched junction bases numbered 11, after V lost 0 bases and J lost 9 bases. The germline V gene encodes CDR1 LGHNA and CDR2 YSLEER. Here the CDR3 reads CASSQDPQGLPSEQFF. DNA of the CDR3: TGCGCCAGCAGCCAAGACCCACAGGGGCTCCCAAGTGAGCAGTTCTTC.

The V call is TRBV29-1, the J call TRBJ2-5; TRBD2 might be the D (5 bases). This CDR3 comprises 13 residues. Germline V gene sequence: CDR1 SQVTM, CDR2 ANQGSEA. Trimming left V 7 bases short and J 5 bases short, with 17 bases between. The CDR3 protein is CSASGSSRETQYF. In DNA form, the CDR3 reads TGCAGCGCCTCGGGGTCTAGTAGGGAGACCCAGTACTTC.

The chain links TRBV6-1 to TRBJ1-5, with 7 nucleotides matching TRBD1. The V segment lost 6 bases and the J segment 3 bases; nucleotides outside the gene matches: 5. Germline V lookup: CDR1 MNHNS, CDR2 SASEGT. There are 14 residues in the CDR3. The CDR3 sequence: CASRTGQDNQPQHF. For the CDR3, the DNA is TGTGCCAGCAGGACAGGGCAAGACAATCAGCCCCAGCATTTT.

The DNA of the CDR3 is TGTGCCAGCTCACATAGAAACAGGGGGCGCAGCACTGAAGCTTTCTTT. This sequence encodes CASSHRNRGRSTEAFF. The V and J genes are TRBV18 and TRBJ1-1; TRBD1 matches 9 bases. The CDR3 is 16 amino acids. Germline V gene sequence: CDR1 KGHSH, CDR2 LQKENI. The junction had 10 bases not matched to a gene; V was cut back by 4 bases and J by 4 bases.

The J gene is TRBJ1-3, the V gene TRBV18; 7 nucleotides agree with TRBD1. The germline CDR1 and CDR2 sequences are KGHSH and LQKENI. Trimming took 0 bases from V and 6 from J; bases not matched to a gene: 5. This CDR3 region has 15 residues. The CDR3 sequence is CASSPPFTGENTIYF. CDR3 sequence (DNA): TGTGCCAGCTCACCACCATTTACAGGGGAAAACACCATATATTTT.

As regards this clone: Compared with germline, one end of the junction differs, possibly owing to a read error. The chain recombines TRBV10-2 with TRBJ2-1; 7 nucleotides match TRBD2. Germline loops: CDR1 WSHSY, CDR2 SAAADI. The CDR3 runs to 17 residues. The CDR3 DNA is TGCGCCAGCAGTAAGTCGTGGGGCGGGAGCTCCTACAATGAGCAGTTCTTC. Translation gives CASSKSWGGSSYNEQFF.